Described below is a single T cell receptor beta chain sequence and its context. The V gene lost 10 bases and the J gene lost 3 bases, with 9 bases spanning the gap. The CDR3 covers 11 residues. Germline CDR1 and CDR2: MDHEN and SYDVKM. This entry belongs to a study of cytotoxic CD8 clonotypes in ibrutinib-treated CLL. The protocol was immunoSEQ multiplex PCR, while the TCRdb copy is restricted to in-frame clones and leaves out a portion. Here the sample spans about 310,000 clones, about 80% being singletons. The clonotype comes from a human donor with chronic lymphocytic leukemia. The starting material was PBMCs, obtained before ibrutinib treatment. V gene TRBV28 combines with J gene TRBJ1-1; D is possibly TRBD1 (6 bases). CDR3 sequence: CATRGYTEAFF. DNA for the CDR3: TGTGCCACCAGGGGTTACACTGAAGCTTTCTTT.